These 28 T cell receptor beta chains were sequenced from one sample in a study of regulatory T cells in long-lasting Graves disease. The time point here: persistent/refractory GD, antithyroid drugs over 5 years with positive TRAb. RNA from PBMCs was the source of the TCR library. Construction of the TCR beta libraries employed iRepertoire HTBI primers in conjunction with Arm-PCR of CDR3 regions. TCRdb re-analysed the multiplex PCR reads in MiXCR, keeping a single row per CDR3 protein. This sample has a few hundred thousand distinct CDR3 sequences, with 20% to 25% found just once. The sequences come from peripheral blood mononuclear cells (PBMCs), collected when the disease was refractory, from a patient treated with antithyroid drugs. These TCRs come from a female donor with Graves disease.

This clonotype has a count of ten or more. This chain links TRBV6-2 or TRBV6-3 with TRBJ1-2; D is ambiguous. Trimming cost V 2 bases and J 9 bases, with 13 bases left between them. CDR1 is MNHEY and CDR2 is SVGEGT in the germline V gene. The CDR3 contains 13 residues. The CDR3 coding sequence is TGTGCCAGCAGTTACCCCCCCTTTAGGAGCTACACCTTC. It encodes CASSYPPFRSYTF.

This clonotype was recorded many times. The chain recombines TRBV2 with TRBJ1-5, with 8 bases fitting TRBD1. CDR1 SNHLY and CDR2 FYNNEI come from the germline V gene. The V and J ends lost 3 bases and 0 bases, in that order; junction bases with no gene match: 1. This CDR3 spans 15 amino acids. The CDR3 here is CASSDRGHSNQPQHF. The CDR3 bases are TGTGCCAGCAGTGACAGGGGGCATAGCAATCAGCCCCAGCATTTT.

The sample holds many counts of this clonotype. V gene TRBV12-3 or TRBV12-4 combines with J gene TRBJ2-2; D is undetermined. The CDR3 is made up of 11 amino acids. V lost 3 bases to trimming and J lost 7 bases, with 3 bases between them. The CDR3 DNA reads as TGTGCCAGCAGTTTTGACGGGGAGCTGTTTTTT. This encodes CASSFDGELFF.

V gene TRBV20-1 combines with J gene TRBJ1-6; 8 bases map to TRBD1. Germline CDR1 DFQATT, CDR2 SNEGSKA (reference sequence). The CDR3 is made up of 16 amino acids. V shed 0 bases, J shed 6 bases, and the junction held 7 bases outside the gene matches. For the CDR3, the DNA is TGCAGTGCTAGAGATAGCGACAGGGGTGGTAATTCACCCCTCCACTTT. Its protein product is CSARDSDRGGNSPLHF.

In this sample, this clonotype turned up a few times. A read error may explain this, as a much larger clone is one base away. The chain couples TRBV6-2 or TRBV6-3 to TRBJ2-7; no reliable D call. The V end was cut by 5 bases, the J end by 2 bases, with 16 bases between. Germline lookup yields CDR1 MNHEY and CDR2 SVGEGT. This CDR3 spans 15 amino acids. The CDR3 reads CASSEHSGLAYEQYF. The DNA of the CDR3 is TGTGCCAGCAGTGAACATTCTGGGCTAGCCTACGAGCAGTACTTC.

This clonotype was recorded only once. The DNA of the CDR3 is TGTGCCAGCAGCTTTTGGACAGGGGACGATGGCTACACCTTC. It specifies CASSFWTGDDGYTF. The chain combines TRBV7-9 with TRBJ1-2; TRBD1 matches at 9 bases. Germline CDR1 and CDR2: SEHNR and FQNEAQ (reference sequence). J gave up 6 bases and V 3 bases, and 5 bases lay outside the gene matches. CDR3 length: 14 amino acids.

In its sample, this clonotype was seen many times. The V and J genes are TRBV20-1 and TRBJ1-2; TRBD1 might be the D (5 bases). CDR3 length: 12 amino acids. Germline values: CDR1 DFQATT, CDR2 SNEGSKA (reference sequence). Trimming removed 3 bases at V and 8 bases at J, with 13 bases between. Here the CDR3 reads CSASQGLRGYTF. For the CDR3, the DNA is TGCAGTGCTAGTCAGGGCCTGAGAGGCTACACCTTC.

The chain joins TRBV29-1 to TRBJ2-6; a weak D match, TRBD2 (6 bases). The CDR3 totals 19 residues. Germline V gives CDR1 SQVTM, CDR2 ANQGSEA. V was cut by 0 bases and J by 3 bases, with 21 bases left in between. CDR3 bases: TGCAGCGTTGAAGAAAAGACTTCCCGGGAGATAAGTGGGGCCAACGTCCTGACTTTC. This codes for CSVEEKTSREISGANVLTF.

This chain uses TRBV6-5 with TRBJ1-2; D perhaps matches TRBD1 (5 bases). This CDR3 has 15 amino acids. The germline gives CDR1 MNHEY, CDR2 SVGAGI. V lost 0 bases and J lost 9, with 17 bases in between. The CDR3 DNA sequence: TGTGCCAGCAGTTACTCGAGGTCCCAGGGCTTGCGCTACACCTTC. Amino acids: CASSYSRSQGLRYTF.

This clonotype was recorded at least ten times. The J gene is TRBJ2-4, the V gene TRBV7-8, with 10 bases identical to TRBD2. CDR1 is SGHVS and CDR2 is FQNEAQ in the germline V gene. This CDR3 contains 17 residues. V lost 1 base and J lost 0; bases outside the gene matches: 3. The CDR3 DNA sequence: TGTGCCAGCAGCTTAGACTCTAGCGGGAGAGCCAAAAACATTCAGTACTTC. Protein: CASSLDSSGRAKNIQYF.

The chain combines TRBV27 with TRBJ1-1; perhaps TRBD1 as D (5 bases). The CDR3 consists of 17 residues. The germline V gene has CDR1 MNHEY and CDR2 SMNVEV (reference sequence). V was shortened by 3 bases and J by 0 bases, with 17 bases between the two germline ends. The CDR3 nucleotides are TGTGCCAGCAGTTTCAGTGGTGTCGGGGGATTGAACACTGAAGCTTTCTTT. Protein: CASSFSGVGGLNTEAFF.

In this sample, this clonotype turned up many times. For the CDR3, the DNA is TGTGCCAGCAGGAGGGACGGTTTGGAGAGTGGCTACACCTTC. Translating gives CASRRDGLESGYTF. The genes are TRBV6-1 and TRBJ1-2; D is possibly TRBD1 (5 bases). Germline CDR1 reads MNHNS; CDR2 reads SASEGT. With 6 bases removed from V and 7 bases from J, the gap between germline ends came to 18 bases. There are 14 residues in the CDR3.

J is TRBJ2-7 and V is TRBV27; 10 positions match TRBD2. Trimming removed 3 bases from V and 5 bases from J; junction bases left unmatched: 7. This CDR3 is 15 amino acids long. Germline V gene lookup returns CDR1 MNHEY and CDR2 SMNVEV (reference sequence). The chain's CDR3 is CASSLSGRAVHEQYF. CDR3 bases: TGTGCCAGCAGTTTGAGCGGGAGGGCCGTTCACGAGCAGTACTTC.

There are many counts of this clonotype. The chain has TRBV6-1 and TRBJ2-7, with 7 bases lining up with TRBD1. Per germline, CDR1 MNHNS and CDR2 SASEGT. Trimming removed 6 bases from V and 1 base from J; junction bases left unmatched: 9. CDR3 length: 15 residues. The CDR3 DNA follows: TGTGCCAGCAGGGGATCCGGGACAGCTTCCTACGAGCAGTACTTC. Its protein is CASRGSGTASYEQYF.

This clonotype was seen ten or more times. The V call is TRBV5-1, the J call TRBJ2-7; D is uncertain. This CDR3 spans 14 amino acids. Germline values: CDR1 SGHRS, CDR2 YFSETQ. V lost 4 bases to trimming and J lost 6 bases, with 17 bases between them. CDR3 region: CASSDRARASEQYF. The DNA for the CDR3 is TGCGCCAGCAGCGACCGGGCCCGAGCCTCCGAGCAGTACTTC.

In this sample, this clonotype turned up a few times. The genes are TRBV7-2 and TRBJ1-4, with 9 bases that match TRBD1. With V trimmed by 5 bases and J by 4 bases, 2 bases remained unmatched. The germline V gene encodes CDR1 SGHTA and CDR2 FQGNSA. The CDR3 loop spans 14 amino acids. The CDR3 loop reads CASSGQGINEKLFF. The CDR3 DNA follows: TGTGCCAGCAGCGGACAGGGGATTAATGAAAAACTGTTTTTT.

The rearrangement links TRBV30 to TRBJ2-2, with D maybe TRBD2 (6 bases). Per germline, CDR1 GTSNPN and CDR2 SVGIG (reference sequence). This CDR3 has 14 residues. Between the trimmed V and J ends, which lost 8 bases and 1 base, there was a span of 14 bases. This CDR3 is CAARRRGNTGELFF. CDR3 nucleotides: TGTGCCGCCAGGCGGCGGGGGAACACCGGGGAGCTGTTTTTT.

The rearrangement uses TRBV7-3 and TRBJ2-3, with 12 bases lining up with TRBD1. There are 17 residues in the CDR3. Germline CDR1 reads SGHTA; CDR2 reads FQGTGA. V shed 5 bases and J 5 bases; nucleotides not matched to a gene: 11. The CDR3: CASSLSGTGGRGDTQYF. The CDR3 nucleotides read TGTGCCAGCAGCCTTTCTGGGACAGGGGGCCGTGGAGATACGCAGTATTTT.

This chain joins TRBV2 and TRBJ2-3; 9 bases are a match to TRBD2. The V gene's germline CDR1 is SNHLY and CDR2 FYNNEI. J was trimmed by 1 base and V by 5 bases; bases with no gene match: 4. The CDR3 runs to 15 residues. CDR3 amino acids: CASSCLAGRTDTQYF. CDR3 bases: TGTGCCAGCAGTTGCCTAGCGGGACGCACAGATACGCAGTATTTT.

This clonotype was seen many times. The rearrangement joins TRBV6-1 to TRBJ1-2; weak D call: TRBD1 (5 bases). Germline lookup yields CDR1 MNHNS and CDR2 SASEGT. The CDR3 is made up of 11 amino acids. V lost 10 bases and J lost 5, with 11 bases in between. CDR3 sequence: CATMTVYGYTF. In DNA, the CDR3 is TGTGCCACCATGACAGTTTATGGCTACACCTTC.

This clonotype was detected many times. The genes are TRBV6-1 and TRBJ1-5, with D possibly TRBD1 on 5 matching bases. The germline gives CDR1 MNHNS, CDR2 SASEGT. The CDR3 has 12 amino acids. The ends were cut back, 4 bases at V and 6 bases at J, with 7 bases in the middle. Here the CDR3 DNA reads TGTGCCAGCAGTGGTGGGGGTCAGCCCCAGCATTTT. This translates into CASSGGGQPQHF.

This chain links TRBV13 with TRBJ2-7; weak D call: TRBD1 (6 bases). The CDR3 is made up of 13 amino acids. Germline V CDR1 and CDR2: PRHDT, FYEKMQ (reference sequence). Between the trimmed V and J ends, which lost 2 bases and 3 bases, there was a span of 8 bases. The CDR3 here is CASSLLQGYEQYF. In DNA, the CDR3 is TGTGCCAGCAGCTTATTACAGGGCTACGAGCAGTACTTC.

CDR3 amino acids: CASSQPSGRAIGELFF. In DNA, the CDR3 is TGCGCCAGCAGCCAACCATCTGGGAGGGCCATCGGGGAGCTGTTTTTT. The chain joins TRBV5-1 to TRBJ2-2; 7 bases are a match to TRBD2. This CDR3 is 16 amino acids long. Per the germline V gene, CDR1 is SGHRS and CDR2 is YFSETQ. Germline trimming cut 4 bases from V and 7 bases from J; bases unmatched to any gene: 13.

There are many counts of this clonotype. The chain links TRBV29-1 to TRBJ1-5; possible D gene TRBD1, 5 bases. Trimming removed 6 bases at V and 6 bases at J, with 12 bases between. This CDR3 comprises 12 residues. Per germline, CDR1 SQVTM and CDR2 ANQGSEA. The CDR3 region has the DNA TGCAGCGTCCGGGACCAAGGTCAGCCCCAGCATTTT. It codes for CSVRDQGQPQHF.

Many counts were recorded for this clonotype. The J gene is TRBJ1-1, the V gene TRBV2; D gene unclear. The germline CDR1 and CDR2 sequences are SNHLY and FYNNEI. Trimming pared 10 bases from V and 0 bases from J, leaving 12 bases between. There are 13 residues in the CDR3. The CDR3 spells CATKAAVNTEAFF. Here the CDR3 DNA reads TGTGCCACCAAGGCGGCGGTGAACACTGAAGCTTTCTTT.

This clonotype was seen a handful of times. The rearrangement uses TRBV3-1 and TRBJ2-2, with a tentative D call TRBD1 (5 bases). The V end was cut by 4 bases, the J end by 1 base, with 13 bases between. The CDR3 spans 16 residues. Germline assignment: CDR1 LGHDT and CDR2 YNNKEL (reference sequence). The CDR3 region has the DNA TGTGCCAGCAGCCGGGGCGTGGCGGAGAACACCGGGGAGCTGTTTTTT. Translated: CASSRGVAENTGELFF. The whole variable domain, remainder taken from reference TRBV3-1 and TRBJ2-2, is DTAVSQTPKYLVTQMGNDKSIKCEQNLGHDTMYWYKQDSKKFLKIMFSYNNKELIINETVPNRFSPKSPDKAHLNLHINSLELGDSAVYFCASSRGVAENTGELFFGEGSRLTVL.

This clonotype occurred many times. This chain connects TRBV12-3 or TRBV12-4 to TRBJ2-5; D gene unclear. The CDR3 contains 14 residues. V dropped 4 bases and J dropped 0 bases, with 9 bases sitting between them. The CDR3 DNA reads as TGTGCCAGCAGTTCAACAACGTACCAAGAGACCCAGTACTTC. Translation gives CASSSTTYQETQYF.

This rearrangement joins TRBV20-1 to TRBJ2-7; 8 positions match TRBD2. J gave up 6 bases and V 3 bases, and 7 bases lay outside the gene matches. This CDR3 is 13 amino acids long. Germline V gene sequence: CDR1 DFQATT, CDR2 SNEGSKA (reference sequence). DNA for the CDR3: TGCAGTGCTAGGCGGTTAGCGGGACGCGAGCAGTACTTC. Residues: CSARRLAGREQYF.